This record looks at one T cell receptor (beta chain) sequence and its context. Its antigen remains unknown. The CDR3 contains 13 residues. With V trimmed by 4 bases and J by 10 bases, 7 bases remained unmatched. CDR1 SGDLS and CDR2 YYNGEE come from the germline V gene. The data originate from a study of cytomegalovirus exposure and HLA in healthy donors. Study results and limitations: Later analysis suggested links between common viral pathogens and several top significant clusters.

PCR was performed using 60 Vbeta and 13 Jbeta primers. The table came from immunoSEQ multiplex PCR; TCRdb's copy has only in-frame clones and leaves some out. The table lists some 80,000 clones, 70% to 80% of them singletons. The chain is built from TRBV9 and TRBJ2-3; 9 nucleotides line up with TRBD2. The source is a human donor in good health. The sample comprised PBMCs. For the CDR3, the DNA is TGTGCCAGCAGCTCCATTAGCGGGGGCGCGCAGTATTTT. Translated, it gives CASSSISGGAQYF.